This paragraph covers one T cell receptor beta chain sequence. Source study methods: Researchers report that nucleated cell counts were estimated from reference gene primer amplification. Sequenced by immunoSEQ multiplex PCR; TCRdb stores in-frame clones only, minus some. V and J calls and clone size are those listed in that table; D and trimming were worked out from the DNA. The table lists roughly 250,000 clones, 80% to 95% of them singletons. These data come from a study of blood T cell repertoires in COVID-19. Individuals aged about 18 to 100 years were recruited from some 26 US areas. Participant-given clinical history determined each cohort assignment. Resolution of symptoms, clearance, or two negative PCRs was present in recovered Cohort 3 donors. Germline lookup yields CDR1 SGHTA and CDR2 FQGNSA. This CDR3 is built from 16 residues. V lost 5 bases, J lost 2 bases, and 11 bases stayed unmatched.

The chain has TRBV7-2 and TRBJ1-2, with TRBD1 matching over 7 bases. Sample: PBMCs or T cells enriched from blood (not recorded which). This receptor was identified in a woman between 18 and 29 years old who had recovered from COVID-19. The CDR3 here is CASSLGGGERNYGYTF. DNA of the CDR3: TGTGCCAGCAGCCTAGGGGGCGGGGAGAGGAACTATGGCTACACCTTC.